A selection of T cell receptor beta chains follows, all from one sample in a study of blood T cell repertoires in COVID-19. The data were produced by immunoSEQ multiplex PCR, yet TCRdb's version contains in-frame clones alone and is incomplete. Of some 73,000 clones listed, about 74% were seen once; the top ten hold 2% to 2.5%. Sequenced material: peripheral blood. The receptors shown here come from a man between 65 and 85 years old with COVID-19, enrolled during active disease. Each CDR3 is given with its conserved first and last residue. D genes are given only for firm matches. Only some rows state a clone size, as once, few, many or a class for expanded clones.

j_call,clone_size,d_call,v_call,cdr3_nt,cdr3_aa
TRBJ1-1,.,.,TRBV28,TGTGCCAGCAGTTATCAGATGAACACTGAAGCTTTCTTT,CASSYQMNTEAFF
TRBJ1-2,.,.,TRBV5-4,TGTGCCAGCAGCTTGTCTACCACCTATGGCTACACCTTC,CASSLSTTYGYTF
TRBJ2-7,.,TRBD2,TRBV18,TGTGCCAGCTCGGGACTAGCGGGAGTCAGGGGCGAGCAGTACTTC,CASSGLAGVRGEQYF
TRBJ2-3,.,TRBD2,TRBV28,TGTGCCAGCAGTTTGTTGCCTCCCGGGACTAGCGGGAGTCAAGAGTCGGCAGATACGCAGTATTTT,CASSLLPPGTSGSQESADTQYF
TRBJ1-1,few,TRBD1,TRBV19,TGTGCCAGTAGTGAGGGACAGTTGAACACTGAAGCTTTCTTT,CASSEGQLNTEAFF
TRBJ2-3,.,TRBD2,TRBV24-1,TGTGCCACCAGTGACAACGGACTAGCGGCTAGCACAGATACGCAGTATTTT,CATSDNGLAASTDTQYF
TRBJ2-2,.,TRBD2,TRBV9,TGTGCCAGCAGCCCCCTAGCGGGAGGCCTGGAAACCGGGGAGCTGTTTTTT,CASSPLAGGLETGELFF
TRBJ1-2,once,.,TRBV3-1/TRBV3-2,TGTGCCAGCAGCCAAGACGGTGTGGCCGACAGGCATTTCTATGGCTACACCTTC,CASSQDGVADRHFYGYTF
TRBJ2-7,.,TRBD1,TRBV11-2,TGTGCCAGCAGCTTAGAAGGGACAGGTGCCTACGAGCAGTACTTC,CASSLEGTGAYEQYF
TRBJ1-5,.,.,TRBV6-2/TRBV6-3,TGTGCCAGCAGTTATGGCGGGGGCAATCAGCCCCAGCATTTT,CASSYGGGNQPQHF
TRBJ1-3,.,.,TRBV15,TGTGCCACCAGCCCTAAGTCGGTCTCTGGAAACACCATATATTTT,CATSPKSVSGNTIYF
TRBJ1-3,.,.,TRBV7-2,TGTGCCAGCAGCATAACCTGGACAGTCTCTGGAAACACCATATATTTT,CASSITWTVSGNTIYF
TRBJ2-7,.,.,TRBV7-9,TGTGCCAGCAGCTTGTCGACAGTCTCCGAGCAGTACTTC,CASSLSTVSEQYF
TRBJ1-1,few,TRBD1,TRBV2,TGTGCCAGCATGCGGACAGGGTTAGGCACTGAAGCTTTCTTT,CASMRTGLGTEAFF
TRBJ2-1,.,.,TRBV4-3,TGCGCCAGCAGCCAAGAAGCGCTAGTTGGGGCCAACAATGAGCAGTTCTTC,CASSQEALVGANNEQFF
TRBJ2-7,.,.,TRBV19,TGTGCCAGTAGTATATCCCACAGCTACTACGAGCAGTACTTC,CASSISHSYYEQYF
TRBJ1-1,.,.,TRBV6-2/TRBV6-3,TGTGCCAGCAGTACCCCGGGGAAAGGCACTGAAGCTTTCTTT,CASSTPGKGTEAFF
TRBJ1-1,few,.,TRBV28,TGTGCCAGCAGCCGGTTAACTGAAGCTTTCTTT,CASSRLTEAFF
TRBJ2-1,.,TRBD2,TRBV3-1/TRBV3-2,TGTGCCAGCAGCCATCCGACTAGCGGGAGGGAGGGAGCCTACAATGAGCAGTTCTTC,CASSHPTSGREGAYNEQFF
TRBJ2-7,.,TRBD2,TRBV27,TGTGCCAGCAGTTTATACGGCGGGAGTATGGTATACGAGCAGTACTTC,CASSLYGGSMVYEQYF
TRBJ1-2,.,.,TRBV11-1,TGTGCCAGCAGCCCAACCGGTCGTAGCGATGGCTACACCTTC,CASSPTGRSDGYTF
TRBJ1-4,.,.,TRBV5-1,TGCGCCAGCAGCTTGGGGCAGGGTCCTGAAAAACTGTTTTTT,CASSLGQGPEKLFF
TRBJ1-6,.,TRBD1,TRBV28,TGTGCCAGCAGCTCCGCAGTCCGGGACAGGGGCTCACCCCTCCACTTT,CASSSAVRDRGSPLHF
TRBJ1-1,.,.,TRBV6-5,TGTGCCAGCAGTTTTGAGGTCGGGGCTGAAGCTTTCTTT,CASSFEVGAEAFF
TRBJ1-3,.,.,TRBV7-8,TGTGCCAGCAGCTCGCTGCCCCCGCGAGGGGGATCTGGAAACACCATATATTTT,CASSSLPPRGGSGNTIYF
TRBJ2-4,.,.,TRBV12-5,TGTGCTAGTGCCTTTGACGACCAGGATGACATTCAGTACTTC,CASAFDDQDDIQYF
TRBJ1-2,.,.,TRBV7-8,TGTGCCAGCAGCCGAGCCGCCGCAGGGGCGAACTATGGCTACACCTTC,CASSRAAAGANYGYTF
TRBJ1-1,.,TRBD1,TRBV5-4,TGTGCCAGCAGCCCGGACGGCAGGGGGCTAGGATTGAACACTGAAGCTTTCTTT,CASSPDGRGLGLNTEAFF
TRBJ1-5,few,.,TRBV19,TGTGCCAGTAGTATCAGGGGTTTTAGGCAGCCCCAGCATTTT,CASSIRGFRQPQHF
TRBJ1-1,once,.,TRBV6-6,TGTGCCAGCAGTTACGGACAGACCAACACTGAAGCTTTCTTT,CASSYGQTNTEAFF
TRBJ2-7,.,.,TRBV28,TGTGCCAGCATCTCGGCGGCGGTGGCAACCTACGAGCAGTACTTC,CASISAAVATYEQYF
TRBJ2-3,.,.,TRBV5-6,TGTGCCAGCAGCTTGGGCAGGTACACAGATACGCAGTATTTT,CASSLGRYTDTQYF
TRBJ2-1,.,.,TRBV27,TGTGCCAGCAGTGAGGACAGATCCGGACTTTCCTACAATGAGCAGTTCTTC,CASSEDRSGLSYNEQFF
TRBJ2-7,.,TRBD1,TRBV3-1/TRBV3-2,TGTGCCAGCAGCCAAGTTACCACAGGGGTGGGCTACGAGCAGTACTTC,CASSQVTTGVGYEQYF
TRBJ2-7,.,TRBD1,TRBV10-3,TGTGCCATCGCTTCAGGACAGGGACCTTACGAGCAGTACTTC,CAIASGQGPYEQYF
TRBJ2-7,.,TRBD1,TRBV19,TGTGCCAGTAGTATAAGGACAGGGATCGAATACGAGCAGTACTTC,CASSIRTGIEYEQYF
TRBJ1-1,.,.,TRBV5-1,TGCGCCAGCAGCTCATACCGGGGGGTGAACACTGAAGCTTTCTTT,CASSSYRGVNTEAFF
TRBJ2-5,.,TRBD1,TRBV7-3,TGTGCCAGCAGCTCCCATTCGGGACAGGGAAAGGAGACCCAGTACTTC,CASSSHSGQGKETQYF
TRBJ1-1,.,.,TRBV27,TGTGCCAGCAGTCGACAGGAGAACACTGAAGCTTTCTTT,CASSRQENTEAFF